The 19 T cell receptor beta chains below come from one sample, sequenced in a study of blood T cell repertoires in COVID-19. The assay was immunoSEQ multiplex PCR, and TCRdb's table has in-frame clones only and misses some. The sample has over 200,000 clones; about 85% are singletons. The sequenced sample was PBMCs or T cells enriched from blood (not recorded which). Source of these receptors: a man aged 30-40 years who had recovered from COVID-19.

The chain combines TRBV24-1 with TRBJ2-1; 10 positions agree with TRBD1. Germline V lookup: CDR1 KGHDR, CDR2 SFDVKD. V trimming: 5 bases; J trimming: 7 bases; junction bases outside the gene matches: 13. This CDR3 contains 17 residues. The CDR3 region has the DNA TGTGCCACCAGTGCCTCGCCCAGAGGGACAGGGGCAAATGAGCAGTTCTTC. It translates to CATSASPRGTGANEQFF.

The chain joins TRBV4-1 to TRBJ2-1, with TRBD2 matching 9 bases. With V trimmed by 4 bases and J by 7 bases, 11 bases remained unmatched. Germline loops: CDR1 MGHRA, CDR2 YSYEKL. This CDR3 spans 16 amino acids. CDR3: CASSLLPGTSLNEQFF. CDR3 bases: TGCGCCAGCAGCCTTCTACCCGGGACTAGCCTGAATGAGCAGTTCTTC.

The rearrangement links TRBV6-5 to TRBJ1-3; 8 nucleotides agree with TRBD1. The V gene end was trimmed by 8 bases and the J gene end by 0 bases; junction bases not matched to a gene: 6. CDR3 length equals 15 residues. CDR1 MNHEY and CDR2 SVGAGI come from the germline V gene. This CDR3 is CASLAGGPSGNTIYF. The CDR3 DNA reads as TGTGCCAGCCTCGCAGGGGGCCCCTCTGGAAACACCATATATTTT.

The rearrangement uses TRBV11-2 and TRBJ2-3; 7 bases match TRBD2. Germline V gene lookup returns CDR1 SGHAT and CDR2 FQNNGV. The V segment lost 1 base and the J segment 2 bases; nucleotides outside the gene matches: 6. The CDR3 totals 16 residues. CDR3 protein: CASSLGPAGNTDTQYF. The CDR3 DNA reads as TGTGCCAGCAGCTTAGGGCCAGCGGGAAACACAGATACGCAGTATTTT.

The V call is TRBV27, the J call TRBJ2-5; 7 positions agree with TRBD1. The CDR3 covers 11 residues. V trimming: 5 bases; J trimming: 7 bases; junction bases outside the gene matches: 1. Germline V gene sequence: CDR1 MNHEY, CDR2 SMNVEV (reference sequence). CDR3 protein: CASSHRGTQYF. Here the CDR3 DNA reads TGTGCCAGCAGTCACAGGGGGACCCAGTACTTC.

V gene TRBV30 combines with J gene TRBJ2-3, with TRBD2 matching 7 bases. Trimming at V came to 5 bases and at J to 3 bases, leaving 11 bases not matched to a gene. Germline V gives CDR1 GTSNPN, CDR2 SVGIG (reference sequence). The CDR3 is 15 residues long. CDR3 loop: CAWEAREFITDTQYF. In DNA, the CDR3 is TGTGCCTGGGAGGCGCGGGAGTTTATTACAGATACGCAGTATTTT.

The genes are TRBV24-1 and TRBJ2-3; D is uncertain. The CDR3 extends over 16 amino acids. V was pared by 3 bases and J by 4 bases, with 16 bases between. CDR1 and CDR2 from the germline V gene are KGHDR and SFDVKD. The CDR3 spells CATSDGRSPSPDTQYF. The CDR3 coding sequence is TGTGCCACCAGTGATGGCCGGAGCCCCTCTCCAGATACGCAGTATTTT.

The rearrangement joins TRBV30 to TRBJ1-6; TRBD1 matches at 7 bases. This CDR3 is 18 amino acids long. V lost 2 bases and J lost 7; bases outside the gene matches: 17. Germline CDR1 is GTSNPN and CDR2 is SVGIG (reference sequence). This CDR3 reads CAWSLSPSNRDRNSPLHF. CDR3 coding DNA: TGTGCCTGGAGTCTTTCCCCAAGCAACCGGGACAGAAATTCACCCCTCCACTTT.

V is TRBV19 and J is TRBJ2-5; D may be TRBD1 (5 bases). Germline CDR1 and CDR2: LNHDA and SQIVND (reference sequence). V lost 5 bases and J lost 5, with 21 bases in between. The CDR3 spans 16 residues. CDR3 coding DNA: TGTGCCAGTAGTGCCTACCCCAGGGTAAAGACGGAGACCCAGTACTTC. Translation gives CASSAYPRVKTETQYF.

This clone was found a few times. This rearrangement joins TRBV4-2 to TRBJ2-5; 9 positions agree with TRBD1. Germline V CDR1 and CDR2: LGHNA, YNFKEQ. The CDR3 is 16 amino acids. J gave up 5 bases and V 0 bases, and 7 bases lay outside the gene matches. In nucleotides, the CDR3 is TGTGCCAGCAGCCAAGAGAGGAGGACAGGGGTGGAGACCCAGTACTTC. Amino acids: CASSQERRTGVETQYF.

The chain combines TRBV28 with TRBJ2-1, with TRBD2 matching 9 bases. V lost 4 bases, J lost 4 bases, and 8 bases stayed unmatched. Germline CDR1 reads MDHEN; CDR2 reads SYDVKM. The CDR3 totals 16 residues. CDR3 region: CASSSPSGTSYNEQFF. Written as DNA, the CDR3 is TGTGCCAGCAGTTCACCTAGCGGGACTAGTTACAATGAGCAGTTCTTC. Drawing the rest from reference TRBV28 and TRBJ2-1, the complete variable domain is DVKVTQSSRYLVKRTGEKVFLECVQDMDHENMFWYRQDPGLGLRLIYFSYDVKMKEKGDIPEGYSVSREKKERFSLILESASTNQTSMYLCASSSPSGTSYNEQFFGPGTRLTVL.

V usage is TRBV7-8 and J usage is TRBJ1-4; TRBD1 matches at 7 bases. The CDR3 has 12 residues. Per the germline V gene, CDR1 is SGHVS and CDR2 is FQNEAQ. V lost 5 bases to trimming and J lost 10 bases; unmatched junction nucleotides: 4. CDR3 sequence: CASSPTGLKLFF. CDR3 bases: TGTGCCAGCAGCCCGACAGGGTTAAAACTGTTTTTT.

V is TRBV18 and J is TRBJ2-5; TRBD1 matches at 9 bases. The ends lost 4 bases at V and 11 bases at J; junction bases unmatched: 14. The CDR3 extends over 15 amino acids. CDR1 and CDR2 (germline): KGHSH, LQKENI. The CDR3: CASSQGTGGPQAQYF. For the CDR3, the DNA is TGTGCCAGCTCACAAGGAACAGGGGGCCCCCAGGCGCAGTACTTC.

In DNA, the CDR3 is TGTGCCAGCAGCTTATCCGCCTACGAGCAGTACTTC. Protein product: CASSLSAYEQYF. The gene calls are TRBV7-2 and TRBJ2-7; D is unresolved. The length of the CDR3 is 12 residues. The V end was cut by 2 bases, the J end by 2 bases, with 4 bases between. CDR1 SGHTA and CDR2 FQGNSA come from the germline V gene.

The gene calls are TRBV5-4 and TRBJ1-2; 7 nucleotides line up with TRBD1. Looked up from germline, CDR1 is SGHNT and CDR2 is YYREEE (reference sequence). The J segment lost 4 bases and the V segment lost 0 bases, leaving 6 bases of the junction unmatched. The CDR3 is 15 amino acids. CDR3 bases: TGTGCCAGCAGCTTGGGTGACAGGGACACCTATGGCTACACCTTC. It is translated as CASSLGDRDTYGYTF.

Only one count was recorded for this clone. The V and J genes are TRBV12-3 or TRBV12-4 and TRBJ2-7; D not resolved. The CDR3 contains 12 residues. The V end lost 2 bases, the J end lost 2 bases, and 4 bases lay between the germline ends. CDR3: CASSLKPYEQYF. CDR3 nucleotide sequence: TGTGCCAGCAGTTTAAAGCCCTACGAGCAGTACTTC.

The chain employs TRBV5-1 and TRBJ2-5; 10 nucleotides line up with TRBD1. The CDR3 extends over 18 amino acids. J lost 0 bases, V lost 4 bases, and 12 bases had no gene match. Germline V gene data show CDR1 as SGHRS and CDR2 as YFSETQ. Written as DNA, the CDR3 is TGCGCCAGCAGCCCGGACAGGGGGTGGTGGGGCCACCAAGAGACCCAGTACTTC. This codes for CASSPDRGWWGHQETQYF. Filled out from reference TRBV5-1 and TRBJ2-5, the complete variable domain reads KAGVTQTPRYLIKTRGQQVTLSCSPISGHRSVSWYQQTPGQGLQFLFEYFSETQRNKGNFPGRFSGRQFSNSRSEMNVSTLELGDSALYLCASSPDRGWWGHQETQYFGPGTRLLVL.

The V and J genes are TRBV19 and TRBJ2-1, with TRBD1 identical over 7 bases. Trimming took 6 bases from V and 8 from J; bases not matched to a gene: 10. Per the germline V gene, CDR1 is LNHDA and CDR2 is SQIVND (reference sequence). This CDR3 spans 14 amino acids. The CDR3 coding sequence is TGTGCCAGTAGCCGCGAATGGCAGGGGGATGAGCAGTTCTTC. Protein: CASSREWQGDEQFF. The variable domain in full, with the rest retrieved from reference TRBV19 and TRBJ2-1, is DGGITQSPKYLFRKEGQNVTLSCEQNLNHDAMYWYRQDPGQGLRLIYYSQIVNDFQKGDIAEGYSVSREKKESFPLTVTSAQKNPTAFYLCASSREWQGDEQFFGPGTRLTVL.

CDR3 loop: CASSRQANSNQPQHF. For the CDR3, the DNA is TGTGCCAGCAGTCGACAGGCGAATAGCAATCAGCCCCAGCATTTT. The chain links TRBV2 to TRBJ1-5, with D possibly being TRBD1 (6 bases). The ends were cut back, 5 bases at V and 0 bases at J, with 11 bases in the middle. Germline CDR1 and CDR2: SNHLY and FYNNEI. CDR3 length: 15 residues.